This T cell receptor (beta chain) came from a study of identifying expanded T cells in peripheral blood. Study conclusions and caveats: Across healthy donors, higher total template counts meant significantly greater roughly 2-week count variance. About 1.2 clones differed between technical replicates, versus about 15 and 19 over time.

Points on this clone: Its antigen remains unknown.

This CDR3 has 14 amino acids. Germline loops: CDR1 SGHTA, CDR2 FQGTGA. V was clipped by 5 bases and J by 3 bases; unmatched bases: 4. Produced via immunoSEQ multiplex PCR; TCRdb's table is partial and in-frame only. The sample shows more than 65,000 clones, about 89% of them seen only once. Healthy donors had no documented immune events, such as infections, while sampled. The source of this sequence is a person aged 18 to 69 in good health. The V and J genes are TRBV7-3 and TRBJ2-1, with TRBD2 matching over 7 bases. Sequenced sample: blood. CDR3: CASSPAGVYNEQFF. The CDR3 region has the DNA TGTGCCAGCAGCCCGGCGGGAGTCTACAATGAGCAGTTCTTC.